In its sample, the clone carrying this T cell receptor (beta chain) was seen a few times. Some clones are missing from TCRdb's copy, which holds only in-frame ones; the method was immunoSEQ multiplex PCR. This table holds fewer than 200,000 clones, 94% found once. The data were taken from a study of OX40 agonist ivuxolimab in advanced cancers. Study summary: Dose-escalation cases comprised hepatocellular carcinoma, melanoma, renal cell or head and neck cancer.

The germline V gene has CDR1 MNHNS and CDR2 SASEGT. The CDR3 is made up of 14 amino acids. This clonotype was sampled from an adult with an advanced solid tumor such as melanoma, head and neck, liver or kidney cancer. This specimen consisted of CD4+ or CD8+ T cells sorted from blood, obtained in a trial of the OX40 agonist ivuxolimab. This chain uses TRBV6-1 with TRBJ2-1; D tentatively reads TRBD1 or TRBD2 (5 bases each). The CDR3 region is CVISGANGYNEQFF. The CDR3 bases are TGTGTAATTTCCGGGGCGAATGGGTACAATGAGCAGTTCTTC.